The rows below give T cell receptor beta chains drawn from one sample of a study of radiation and T cells in renal cell carcinoma. Produced via immunoSEQ multiplex PCR; TCRdb's table is partial and in-frame only. Of around 130,000 clones listed, roughly four fifths were seen once; the top ten hold over 1.5%. The sample here was blood, taken from a patient whose treatment included radiotherapy and nephrectomy. These receptors were taken from a woman aged 60 to 75 with renal cell carcinoma. Both conserved end residues are part of each CDR3. A D gene is named only where the DNA matches it firmly.

TRBV9,TRBJ1-4,TRBD1,TGTGCCAGCAGCCCACGACAGGGTTGGGAAAAACTGTTTTTT,CASSPRQGWEKLFF
TRBV7-2,TRBJ2-1,TRBD2,TGTGCCAGCAGCTTTCAGCGGGGGGGCCGAAGTGAGCAGTTCTTC,CASSFQRGGRSEQFF
TRBV18,TRBJ2-7,TRBD2,TGTGCCAGCTCAGGATCGGGGGGCTACGAGCAGTACTTC,CASSGSGGYEQYF
TRBV30,TRBJ2-5,TRBD2,TGTGCCTGGAGTCCCGCTAGCGGGTTACAAGAGACCCAGTACTTC,CAWSPASGLQETQYF
TRBV27,TRBJ2-7,NA,TGTGCCAGCAGTTTATCGTTTCGGCCGTTGCCCTACGAGCAGTACTTC,CASSLSFRPLPYEQYF
TRBV9,TRBJ2-4,TRBD1,TGTGCCAGCAGCGTACGGTCGGACAGGGCCCTTCAGTACTTC,CASSVRSDRALQYF
TRBV2,TRBJ1-2,NA,TGTGCCGGAACAAGGGGGTTGGGGGATGGCTACACCTTC,CAGTRGLGDGYTF
TRBV5-6,TRBJ2-3,NA,TGTGCCAGCAGCCGGACAGATACGCAGTATTTT,CASSRTDTQYF
TRBV7-2,TRBJ2-1,TRBD2,TGTGCCAGCAGCTTAGCGTGGCTAGCGGGAGTTCAGAATGAGCAGTTCTTC,CASSLAWLAGVQNEQFF
TRBV18,TRBJ1-3,NA,TGTGCCAGCTCCCCGGGCAGCACCTCTGGAAACACCATATATTTT,CASSPGSTSGNTIYF
TRBV15,TRBJ1-2,TRBD1,TGTGCCACCAACGGGGACAGGGGGCGCCTTGGCTACACCTTC,CATNGDRGRLGYTF